This T cell receptor beta chain was retrieved from a study of cytomegalovirus exposure and HLA in healthy donors. Study conclusions and caveats: Most TCR beta V segments were productive about 87% or about 30% of the time in an earlier analysis.

The V segment lost 5 bases and the J segment 8 bases; nucleotides outside the gene matches: 9. The germline CDR1 and CDR2 sequences are SEHNR and FQNEAQ (reference sequence). The CDR3 sequence is 14 residues long. Regarding this clone: Its antigen is as yet unknown.

The PCR used 60 Vbeta and 13 Jbeta primers. This table comes from immunoSEQ multiplex PCR, and its TCRdb copy is limited to in-frame clones, with some not included. The table lists some 130,000 clones, roughly 70% of them singletons. This receptor was obtained from a man between 25 and 39 years old in good health and CMV-seronegative. The sample consisted of PBMCs. The rearrangement uses TRBV7-9 and TRBJ2-1; 7 positions agree with TRBD2. This CDR3 is CASSAGSRGDEQFF. The CDR3 nucleotides read TGTGCCAGCAGCGCGGGTTCCCGGGGGGATGAGCAGTTCTTC.